Sequencing of this T cell receptor beta chain was carried out in a study of cytomegalovirus exposure and HLA in healthy donors. Overall study: One earlier analysis, a look at roughly 170 million T cells, found some 100 million unique TCR beta sequences.

PCR was performed using 60 Vbeta and 13 Jbeta primers. Profiling relied on immunoSEQ multiplex PCR, and the TCRdb table lists in-frame clones only, not all of them. In the table there are roughly 100,000 clones, roughly 86% of which are singletons. Study-level findings and limits: Sequences of the TCR beta chain were said to predict the HLA-A and HLA-B alleles of most subjects accurately. According to an earlier analysis, most TCR beta V segments yielded productive rearrangements about 90% or about 30% of the time.

Comment on this clone: Its target is unknown.

Trimming took 3 bases from V and 2 from J; bases not matched to a gene: 6. The CDR3 consists of 15 residues. Germline V lookup: CDR1 SGHRS, CDR2 YFSETQ. The sequenced sample was PBMCs. This clonotype was obtained from a woman between 18 and 29 years old in good health and CMV-seropositive. V is TRBV5-1 and J is TRBJ2-3, with 7 bases fitting TRBD1. The CDR3 DNA reads TGCGCCAGCAGCTGGTACAGGGGACCCACAGATACGCAGTATTTT. Translation: CASSWYRGPTDTQYF.